Presented here are 21 T cell receptor beta chains from one specimen sequenced in a study of neurological immune-mediated disorders (dated by TCRdb to about 2019). Libraries were prepared through 5' RACE. Instrument used: Illumina HiSeq 2500. TCRdb took the public reads, trimmed them with fastp at Q25, ran MiXCR for clone calling and kept in-frame beta chains. A single entry per CDR3 protein holds the most common genes and DNA from its merged rows. Here the sample has roughly 90,000 distinct CDR3 sequences; around 3.6% occur a single time. Around 3.2% of the sample is taken by the ten largest. The sample was PBMCs. The receptors were sampled from a woman aged 50 to 65 with multiple sclerosis.

This clonotype has at least ten counts. The chain links TRBV20-1 to TRBJ2-6, with D unresolved. There are 17 residues in the CDR3. Trimming stripped 0 bases from V and 0 bases from J, with 12 bases between. Per germline, CDR1 DFQATT and CDR2 SNEGSKA (reference sequence). CDR3 amino acids: CSARDVRVDSGANVLTF. The CDR3 DNA is TGCAGTGCTAGAGATGTAAGGGTGGACTCTGGGGCCAACGTCCTGACTTTC.

At least ten counts were recorded for this clonotype. The chain combines TRBV4-2 with TRBJ1-3; TRBD1 might be the D (5 bases). The length of the CDR3 is 14 residues. Germline values: CDR1 LGHNA, CDR2 YNFKEQ. The ends were cut back, 6 bases at V and 2 bases at J, with 11 bases in the middle. The CDR3 region has the DNA TGTGCCAGCAGTCCTCAGGGCACTGGAAACACCATATATTTT. Translation: CASSPQGTGNTIYF.

This clonotype was observed at least ten times. Here the CDR3 reads CASSLADRYYEQYF. DNA for the CDR3: TGTGCCAGCAGCTTAGCCGACAGATACTACGAGCAGTACTTC. This chain connects TRBV7-2 to TRBJ2-7, with a possible D match to TRBD1 (5 bases). This CDR3 is 14 amino acids long. CDR1 SGHTA and CDR2 FQGNSA come from the germline V gene. Trimming removed 0 bases from V and 3 bases from J, with 9 bases in between.

This clonotype showed up many times. The chain employs TRBV6-2 or TRBV6-3 and TRBJ1-1, with D unclear. Germline V gene sequence: CDR1 MNHEY, CDR2 SVGEGT. Trimming cost V 6 bases and J 0 bases, with 11 bases left between them. CDR3 length: 14 amino acids. CDR3 sequence reads: CASRPGGLNTEAFF. CDR3 nucleotide sequence: TGTGCCAGCAGACCGGGTGGCCTGAACACTGAAGCTTTCTTT.

This clonotype was recorded at least ten times. The CDR3 sequence: CSGRDRGSNGYTF. The CDR3 DNA sequence: TGCAGTGGACGGGACAGGGGAAGTAATGGCTACACCTTC. The rearrangement uses TRBV20-1 and TRBJ1-2; 10 positions agree with TRBD1. The CDR3 is 13 amino acids. V was pared by 7 bases and J by 6 bases, with 8 bases of the junction left unmatched. Germline CDR1 reads DFQATT; CDR2 reads SNEGSKA (reference sequence).

This clonotype was seen ten or more times. The chain joins TRBV12-3 or TRBV12-4 to TRBJ2-1; a possible D gene is TRBD2 (5 bases). The CDR3 contains 14 residues. V lost 0 bases to trimming and J lost 6 bases, with 9 bases between them. The CDR3 DNA sequence: TGTGCCAGCAGTTTAGCCCCGGGGATCAATGAGCAGTTCTTC. Translating it yields CASSLAPGINEQFF.

In this sample, this clonotype turned up a few times. The chain recombines TRBV20-1 with TRBJ2-7; D unclear. V lost 5 bases, J lost 0 bases, and 14 bases lay in between. This CDR3 is 14 amino acids long. CDR1 is DFQATT, CDR2 SNEGSKA, per germline (reference sequence). CDR3 DNA sequence: TGCAGTGCTTCCCATCCGGGCGACTCCTACGAGCAGTACTTC. Its translation: CSASHPGDSYEQYF.

This clonotype occurred many times. V and J are TRBV20-1 and TRBJ2-5, with 10 nucleotides matching TRBD2. The CDR3 consists of 14 residues. Germline assignment: CDR1 DFQATT and CDR2 SNEGSKA (reference sequence). The J segment lost 2 bases and the V segment lost 6 bases, leaving 6 bases of the junction unmatched. CDR3 nucleotide sequence: TGCAGTGCGGAATTAGCGGGGGGACAAGAGACCCAGTACTTC. Amino acid sequence: CSAELAGGQETQYF.

In this sample, this clonotype turned up many times. The chain recombines TRBV10-2 with TRBJ2-3; the match to TRBD2 covers 12 bases. With V trimmed by 2 bases and J by 2 bases, 5 bases remained unmatched. Germline V gene lookup returns CDR1 WSHSY and CDR2 SAAADI. The CDR3 runs to 17 residues. The CDR3 region is CASSEMLAGGPTDTQYF. CDR3 in DNA: TGCGCCAGCAGTGAGATGCTAGCGGGGGGGCCCACAGATACGCAGTATTTT.

This clonotype was seen ten or more times. V and J are TRBV3-1 and TRBJ2-5, with 7 bases lining up with TRBD2. V was clipped by 4 bases and J by 5 bases; unmatched bases: 4. Germline V lookup: CDR1 LGHDT, CDR2 YNNKEL (reference sequence). This CDR3 region has 13 residues. Here the CDR3 reads CASSRAGVETQYF. The CDR3 DNA reads as TGTGCCAGCAGCCGGGCGGGGGTGGAGACCCAGTACTTC.

This clonotype was seen ten or more times. The rearrangement joins TRBV5-5 to TRBJ1-4; D may be TRBD1 (5 bases). Per the germline V gene, CDR1 is SGHKS and CDR2 is YYEKEE (reference sequence). Between the trimmed V and J ends, which lost 0 bases and 8 bases, there was a span of 5 bases. The CDR3 is 12 residues long. CDR3 coding DNA: TGTGCCAGCAGCTTGGACAGGGAAAAACTGTTTTTT. It codes for CASSLDREKLFF.

This clonotype was recorded at least ten times. V is TRBV4-1 and J is TRBJ2-5, with D possibly being TRBD1 (5 bases). V lost 1 base and J 4 bases, leaving 7 bases between the germline ends. The germline gives CDR1 MGHRA, CDR2 YSYEKL. CDR3 length equals 13 residues. The CDR3 here is CASSQGQTETQYF. The CDR3 DNA sequence: TGCGCCAGCAGCCAAGGACAGACAGAGACCCAGTACTTC.

This clonotype was seen many times. The chain joins TRBV5-1 to TRBJ1-5; 7 bases map to TRBD1. The junction had 3 bases not matched to a gene; V was cut back by 4 bases and J by 5 bases. CDR3 length: 13 amino acids. Germline V lookup: CDR1 SGHRS, CDR2 YFSETQ. The CDR3 reads CASSIQGDQPQHF. In DNA form, the CDR3 reads TGCGCCAGCAGCATCCAGGGGGATCAGCCCCAGCATTTT.

This clonotype was counted ten times or more. This chain uses TRBV20-1 with TRBJ2-3; D gene uncertain. CDR3 length: 13 amino acids. The ends were cut back, 5 bases at V and 2 bases at J, with 11 bases in the middle. Germline V gives CDR1 DFQATT, CDR2 SNEGSKA (reference sequence). This CDR3 is CSALTVSTDTQYF. The CDR3 DNA follows: TGCAGTGCTCTGACCGTTTCCACAGATACGCAGTATTTT.

This clonotype was seen a handful of times. A much bigger clone sits one base away, suggesting this may be a read error. The J gene is TRBJ2-3, the V gene TRBV9, with D possibly being TRBD1 or TRBD2 (5 bases each). The CDR3 length is 14 residues. Germline V gives CDR1 SGDLS, CDR2 YYNGEE. The CDR3 nucleotides are TGTGTCAGCAGCGACGGGGCCAACTCAGATACGCAGTATTTT. The encoded protein is CVSSDGANSDTQYF.

This clonotype was observed at least ten times. The chain joins TRBV7-2 to TRBJ1-1; 7 bases map to TRBD1. The CDR3 length is 15 residues. The V gene end was trimmed by 5 bases and the J gene end by 3 bases; junction bases not matched to a gene: 9. Looked up from germline, CDR1 is SGHTA and CDR2 is FQGNSA. CDR3 amino acids: CASSERDSSYTEAFF. Written as DNA, the CDR3 is TGTGCCAGCAGCGAGAGGGACAGTTCCTACACTGAAGCTTTCTTT.

In this sample, this clonotype turned up many times. This chain uses TRBV12-3 or TRBV12-4 with TRBJ2-7; tentative D call: TRBD1 (7 bases). Trimming took 7 bases from V and 3 from J, leaving 19 bases between them. This CDR3 has 15 residues. CDR3 region: CASILGGGTVYEQYF. The CDR3, as DNA: TGTGCCAGCATCCTAGGAGGGGGGACAGTCTACGAGCAGTACTTC.

This clonotype was observed many times. The V call is TRBV20-1, the J call TRBJ2-5, with 14 positions matching TRBD2. V shed 5 bases and J 7 bases; nucleotides not matched to a gene: 9. This CDR3 is built from 15 residues. CDR1 is DFQATT, CDR2 SNEGSKA, per germline (reference sequence). The CDR3 spells CSAQGTSGGHWTQYF. In DNA form, the CDR3 reads TGCAGTGCTCAGGGGACTAGCGGGGGTCATTGGACCCAGTACTTC.

This clonotype has a count of ten or more. The chain employs TRBV5-6 and TRBJ1-1, with D tentatively TRBD1 (5 bases). Between the trimmed V and J ends, which lost 4 bases and 5 bases, there was a span of 15 bases. The CDR3 length is 14 residues. Germline loops: CDR1 SGHDT, CDR2 YYEEEE. Here the CDR3 reads CASSMMGPRTEAFF. The DNA for the CDR3 is TGTGCCAGCAGCATGATGGGGCCACGGACTGAAGCTTTCTTT.

This clonotype was seen ten or more times. The chain has TRBV5-1 and TRBJ2-5, with D perhaps TRBD1 or TRBD2 (7 bases each). CDR3 size: 14 residues. The germline V gene has CDR1 SGHRS and CDR2 YFSETQ. V dropped 4 bases and J dropped 1 base, with 11 bases sitting between them. CDR3 amino acids: CASSAGDSQETQYF. DNA of the CDR3: TGCGCCAGCAGCGCGGGGGACAGCCAAGAGACCCAGTACTTC.

This clonotype occurred many times. The chain uses TRBV7-9 and TRBJ1-3; 11 positions agree with TRBD1. The CDR3 has 16 residues. With 4 bases clipped from V and 0 bases from J, the junction kept 2 bases outside the gene matches. Germline CDR1 is SEHNR and CDR2 is FQNEAQ (reference sequence). In nucleotides, the CDR3 is TGTGCCAGCAGCTCCGGGACAGGGGGCTCTGGAAACACCATATATTTT. Encoded protein: CASSSGTGGSGNTIYF.